These 18 T cell receptor beta chains originate from one sample sequenced in a study of human T cells and chemical hapten exposure. This sample's time point: patch test 2, 6 weeks after DPC sensitization. Treatment noted: therapeutic diphenylcyclopropenone sensitization with weekly scalp DPC. MiXCR, applied by TCRdb to the RACE reads, yields one record per CDR3 protein. The sample consists of about 96,000 distinct CDR3 sequences, around 9.3% of them appearing once. The specimen comprised whole blood, sampled in connection with sensitization to the hapten diphenylcyclopropenone (DPC). The source of these receptors is a woman aged 40 to 49 with alopecia areata. Some clones in this sample may be carry-over from other donors' samples.

This clonotype was counted a few times. The genes are TRBV28 and TRBJ1-2, with D possibly TRBD1 on 5 matching bases. Germline V CDR1 and CDR2: MDHEN, SYDVKM. The V end lost 6 bases, the J end lost 2 bases, and 13 bases lay between the germline ends. This CDR3 is 14 amino acids long. The chain's CDR3 is CASSSGGENYGYTF. DNA for the CDR3: TGTGCCAGCAGCTCCGGGGGGGAGAACTATGGCTACACCTTC.

In this sample, this clonotype turned up a few times. The chain links TRBV20-1 to TRBJ2-2, with TRBD2 as a possible D gene (6 bases). Germline V CDR1 and CDR2: DFQATT, SNEGSKA (reference sequence). V was cut by 4 bases and J by 6 bases, with 15 bases left in between. CDR3 length: 14 residues. The CDR3 coding sequence is TGCAGTGCTATTGGGGGGAGCCTGGCCGGGGAGCTGTTTTTT. Its translation is CSAIGGSLAGELFF.

The V gene is TRBV4-2, the J gene TRBJ2-7; tentatively, D is TRBD2 (5 bases). This CDR3 has 15 amino acids. Germline assignment: CDR1 LGHNA and CDR2 YNFKEQ. The germline V and J ends were trimmed by 0 bases and 6 bases, with 15 bases remaining between them. This chain's CDR3 is CASSQEADVVGEQYF. The CDR3 nucleotides are TGTGCCAGCAGCCAAGAAGCGGATGTGGTTGGCGAGCAGTACTTC.

V gene TRBV5-4 combines with J gene TRBJ2-5; 7 nucleotides line up with TRBD1. This CDR3 comprises 16 residues. Germline CDR1 SGHNT, CDR2 YYREEE (reference sequence). The V gene end was trimmed by 3 bases and the J gene end by 5 bases; junction bases not matched to a gene: 13. The CDR3 nucleotides read TGTGCCAGCAGCTCCCGACAGGGTCCTAATTTGGAGACCCAGTACTTC. Its translation: CASSSRQGPNLETQYF.

The chain combines TRBV20-1 with TRBJ2-4; 15 bases align to TRBD2. The J segment lost 1 base and the V segment lost 6 bases, leaving 13 bases of the junction unmatched. Germline V gene data show CDR1 as DFQATT and CDR2 as SNEGSKA (reference sequence). The CDR3 totals 19 residues. CDR3 coding DNA: TGCAGTGCCAGGTTCGGACTAGCGGGAGGGCCAGTGGCCAAAAACATTCAGTACTTC. Translation: CSARFGLAGGPVAKNIQYF.

This clonotype was counted only a few times. The V and J genes are TRBV27 and TRBJ2-2; 7 bases match TRBD1. Germline loops: CDR1 MNHEY, CDR2 SMNVEV (reference sequence). Germline trimming cut 6 bases from V and 8 bases from J; bases unmatched to any gene: 9. The CDR3 has 14 residues. In DNA form, the CDR3 reads TGTGCCAGCAGGCACTACAGGGGTTCAGGGGAGCTGTTTTTT. This sequence encodes CASRHYRGSGELFF.

The chain recombines TRBV2 with TRBJ2-1; TRBD1 matches at 7 bases. CDR1 and CDR2 from the germline V gene are SNHLY and FYNNEI. Unmatched junction bases numbered 12, after V lost 10 bases and J lost 6 bases. CDR3 length: 14 amino acids. CDR3 bases: TGTGCCACCGAGGACAGGAGCGGTACCAATGAGCAGTTCTTC. Its protein is CATEDRSGTNEQFF.

This clonotype was recorded at least ten times. This chain joins TRBV7-2 and TRBJ2-2; 10 bases map to TRBD2. Germline lookup yields CDR1 SGHTA and CDR2 FQGNSA. The J segment lost 8 bases and the V segment lost 4 bases, leaving 7 bases of the junction unmatched. CDR3 size: 15 residues. The chain's CDR3 is CASSSSGRESGELFF. CDR3 coding DNA: TGTGCCAGCAGCTCTAGCGGGAGAGAGTCAGGGGAGCTGTTTTTT.

In this sample, this clonotype turned up many times. The rearrangement uses TRBV6-1 and TRBJ2-7, with D perhaps being TRBD1 or TRBD2 (6 bases each). The V end lost 4 bases, the J end lost 3 bases, and 16 bases lay between the germline ends. In germline, CDR1 is MNHNS, CDR2 SASEGT. CDR3 length: 15 amino acids. This chain's CDR3 is CASSGRGTQFYEQYF. The CDR3 nucleotides are TGTGCCAGCAGTGGACGGGGGACACAATTCTACGAGCAGTACTTC.

The V call is TRBV3-1, the J call TRBJ1-6; D remains unclear. The ends were cut back, 4 bases at V and 2 bases at J, with 12 bases in the middle. The CDR3 covers 16 residues. Germline CDR1 is LGHDT and CDR2 is YNNKEL (reference sequence). CDR3 nucleotides: TGTGCCAGCAGCCGTGGTCAGAGCGCCTATAATTCACCCCTCCACTTT. Its translation is CASSRGQSAYNSPLHF.

The chain has TRBV28 and TRBJ2-7, with a weak D call TRBD1 (7 bases). The CDR3 is 15 amino acids. Germline lookup yields CDR1 MDHEN and CDR2 SYDVKM. Trimming pared 3 bases from V and 5 bases from J, leaving 17 bases between. The CDR3 reads CASSLAGGLVHEQYF. For the CDR3, the DNA is TGTGCCAGCAGTTTGGCAGGGGGACTCGTCCACGAGCAGTACTTC.

This clonotype was seen ten or more times. The J gene is TRBJ2-2, the V gene TRBV6-2 or TRBV6-3, with 8 bases that match TRBD2. CDR1 is MNHEY, CDR2 SVGEGT, per germline. The CDR3 loop spans 17 amino acids. The V gene end was trimmed by 2 bases and the J gene end by 7 bases; junction bases not matched to a gene: 12. As DNA, the CDR3 is TGTGCCAGCAGTTACCGCCCTTCAGCGGGAGCGATCGGGGAGCTGTTTTTT. Residues: CASSYRPSAGAIGELFF.

This clonotype showed up just a few times. The CDR3, as DNA: TGTGCCAGCTCACCACCGAACCCGGATAGCGGGACTGAAGCTTTCTTT. This translates into CASSPPNPDSGTEAFF. The rearrangement links TRBV18 to TRBJ1-1; D gene ambiguous. This CDR3 has 16 amino acids. V was trimmed by 0 bases and J by 5 bases, leaving 16 bases between them. Per the germline V gene, CDR1 is KGHSH and CDR2 is LQKENI.

The gene calls are TRBV30 and TRBJ1-1; D not resolved. The germline V and J ends were trimmed by 4 bases and 14 bases, with 17 bases remaining between them. This CDR3 is 11 amino acids long. From germline, CDR1 is GTSNPN and CDR2 SVGIG (reference sequence). Written as DNA, the CDR3 is TGTGCCTGGAAGGTGGGTGCAGTGGGCTTCTTT. Translating it yields CAWKVGAVGFF. The full variable domain, its missing parts supplied by reference TRBV30 and TRBJ1-1, is SQTIHQWPATLVQPVGSPLSLECTVEGTSNPNLYWYRQAAGRGLQLLFYSVGIGQISSEVPQNLSASRPQDRQFILSSKKLLLSDSGFYLCAWKVGAVGFFGQGTRLTVV.

This clonotype was seen many times. V and J are TRBV29-1 and TRBJ2-1, with 9 nucleotides matching TRBD1. J was trimmed by 9 bases and V by 0 bases; bases with no gene match: 6. Looked up from germline, CDR1 is SQVTM and CDR2 is ANQGSEA. The CDR3 is 14 residues long. CDR3 region: CSVEDPYRGREQFF. For the CDR3, the DNA is TGCAGCGTTGAAGATCCGTACAGGGGGCGTGAGCAGTTCTTC.

The V gene is TRBV24-1, the J gene TRBJ2-7; a weak D match, TRBD1 (5 bases). Trimming shortened V by 2 bases and J by 6 bases, and 16 bases separated the two germline ends. Germline V CDR1 and CDR2: KGHDR, SFDVKD. This CDR3 contains 15 residues. CDR3 loop: CATSDSQGPFSEQYF. The CDR3 coding sequence is TGTGCCACCAGTGATTCCCAGGGCCCATTCTCCGAGCAGTACTTC.

This clonotype was recorded a few times. The rearrangement uses TRBV27 and TRBJ1-6, with D unclear. Trimming pared 4 bases from V and 7 bases from J, leaving 11 bases between. The length of the CDR3 is 14 residues. From germline, CDR1 is MNHEY and CDR2 SMNVEV (reference sequence). The CDR3 region is CASSSGVGNSPLHF. DNA of the CDR3: TGTGCCAGCAGTTCTGGGGTAGGCAATTCACCCCTCCACTTT.

In this sample, this clonotype turned up many times. The chain has TRBV9 and TRBJ2-2, with D uncertain. The V and J ends lost 0 bases and 0 bases respectively, with 9 bases between them. From germline, CDR1 is SGDLS and CDR2 YYNGEE. This CDR3 comprises 16 residues. CDR3 loop: CASSVVRTANTGELFF. As DNA, the CDR3 is TGTGCCAGCAGCGTAGTAAGAACAGCGAACACCGGGGAGCTGTTTTTT.